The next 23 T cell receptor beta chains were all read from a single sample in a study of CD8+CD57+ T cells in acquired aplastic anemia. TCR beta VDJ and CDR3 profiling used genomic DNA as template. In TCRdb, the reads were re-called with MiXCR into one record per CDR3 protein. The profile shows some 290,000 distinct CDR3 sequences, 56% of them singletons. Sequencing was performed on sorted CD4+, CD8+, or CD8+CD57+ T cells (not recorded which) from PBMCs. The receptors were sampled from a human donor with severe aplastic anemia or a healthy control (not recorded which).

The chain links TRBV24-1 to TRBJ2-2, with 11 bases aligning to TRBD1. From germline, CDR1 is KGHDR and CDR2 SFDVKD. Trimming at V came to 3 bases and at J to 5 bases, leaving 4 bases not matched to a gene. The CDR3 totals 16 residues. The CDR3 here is CATSDQDRGQTGELFF. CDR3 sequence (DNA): TGTGCCACCAGTGATCAGGACAGGGGGCAAACCGGGGAGCTGTTTTTT.

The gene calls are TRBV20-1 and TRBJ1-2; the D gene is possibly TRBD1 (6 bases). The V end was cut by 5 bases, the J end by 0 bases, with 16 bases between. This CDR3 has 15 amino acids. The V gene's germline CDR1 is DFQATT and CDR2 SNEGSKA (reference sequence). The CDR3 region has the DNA TGCAGTGCTCAGCCGGGACATGGAGCTAACTATGGCTACACCTTC. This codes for CSAQPGHGANYGYTF.

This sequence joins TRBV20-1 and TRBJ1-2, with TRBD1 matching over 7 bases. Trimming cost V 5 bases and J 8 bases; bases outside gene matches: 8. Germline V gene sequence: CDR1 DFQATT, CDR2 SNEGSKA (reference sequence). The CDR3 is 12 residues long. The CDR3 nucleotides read TGCAGTGCTGGATCGACAGGGTCCGGCTACACCTTC. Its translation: CSAGSTGSGYTF.

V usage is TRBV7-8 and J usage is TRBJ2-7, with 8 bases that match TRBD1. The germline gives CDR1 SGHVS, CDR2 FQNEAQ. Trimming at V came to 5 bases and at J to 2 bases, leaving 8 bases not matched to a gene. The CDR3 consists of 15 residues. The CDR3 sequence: CASSQGQERAYEQYF. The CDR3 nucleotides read TGTGCCAGCAGCCAGGGACAGGAAAGGGCCTACGAGCAGTACTTC.

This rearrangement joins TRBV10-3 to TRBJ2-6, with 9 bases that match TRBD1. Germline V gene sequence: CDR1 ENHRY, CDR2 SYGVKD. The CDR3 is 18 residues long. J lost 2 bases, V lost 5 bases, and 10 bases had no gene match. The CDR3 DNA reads TGTGCCATCAGTACCCGGACAGGGGTAAGCACTGGGGCCAACGTCCTGACTTTC. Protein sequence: CAISTRTGVSTGANVLTF.

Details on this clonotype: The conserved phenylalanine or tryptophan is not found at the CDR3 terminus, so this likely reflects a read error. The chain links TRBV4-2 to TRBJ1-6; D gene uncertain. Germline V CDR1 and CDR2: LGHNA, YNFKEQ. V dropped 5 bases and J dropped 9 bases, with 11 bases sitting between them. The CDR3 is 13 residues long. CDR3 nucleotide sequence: TGTGCCAGCAGCGAAGGGTGGGGTTCACCCCTCCACCTT. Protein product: CASSEGWGSPLHL.

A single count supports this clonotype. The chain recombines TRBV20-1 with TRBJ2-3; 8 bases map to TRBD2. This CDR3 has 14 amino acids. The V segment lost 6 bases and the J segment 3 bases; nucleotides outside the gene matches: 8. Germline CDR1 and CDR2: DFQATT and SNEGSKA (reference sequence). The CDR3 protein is CSAPDSGRTDTQYF. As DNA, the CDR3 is TGCAGTGCCCCCGACAGCGGGAGAACAGATACGCAGTATTTT.

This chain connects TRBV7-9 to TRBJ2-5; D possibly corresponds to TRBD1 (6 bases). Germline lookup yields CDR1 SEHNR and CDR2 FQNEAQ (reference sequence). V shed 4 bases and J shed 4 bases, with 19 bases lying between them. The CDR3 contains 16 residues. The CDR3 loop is CASSSPGPTRGETQYF. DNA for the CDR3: TGTGCCAGCAGCTCCCCGGGACCCACCAGGGGAGAGACCCAGTACTTC.

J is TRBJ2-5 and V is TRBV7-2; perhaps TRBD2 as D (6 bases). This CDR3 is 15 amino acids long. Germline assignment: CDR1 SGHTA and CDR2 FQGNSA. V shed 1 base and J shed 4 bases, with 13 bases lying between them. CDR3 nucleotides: TGTGCCAGCAGCTTAGAGCCGGGGGAAGGAGAGACCCAGTACTTC. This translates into CASSLEPGEGETQYF.

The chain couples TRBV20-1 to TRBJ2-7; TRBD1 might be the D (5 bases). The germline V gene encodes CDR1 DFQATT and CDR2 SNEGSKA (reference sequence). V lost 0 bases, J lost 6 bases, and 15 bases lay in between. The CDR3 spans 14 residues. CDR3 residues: CSARDTGPSAEQYF. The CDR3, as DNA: TGCAGTGCTAGAGATACAGGCCCCTCGGCCGAGCAGTACTTC.

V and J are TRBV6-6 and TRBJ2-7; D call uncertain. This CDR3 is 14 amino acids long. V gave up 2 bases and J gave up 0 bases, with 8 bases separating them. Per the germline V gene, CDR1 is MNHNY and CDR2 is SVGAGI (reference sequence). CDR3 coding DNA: TGTGCCAGCAGTTACGGGATGTTCTCCTACGAGCAGTACTTC. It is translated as CASSYGMFSYEQYF.

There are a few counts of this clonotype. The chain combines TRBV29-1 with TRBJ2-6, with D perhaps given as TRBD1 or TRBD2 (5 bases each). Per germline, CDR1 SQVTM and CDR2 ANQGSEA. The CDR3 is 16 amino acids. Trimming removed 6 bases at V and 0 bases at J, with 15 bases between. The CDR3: CSVGTSLYSGANVLTF. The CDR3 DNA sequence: TGCAGCGTGGGGACGAGCCTATACTCTGGGGCCAACGTCCTGACTTTC.

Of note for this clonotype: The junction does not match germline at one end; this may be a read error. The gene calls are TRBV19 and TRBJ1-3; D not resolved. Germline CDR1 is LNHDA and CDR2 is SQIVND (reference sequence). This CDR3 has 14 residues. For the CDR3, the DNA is TGTGCCAGTAGTATTTCTTCGGTCGGAAGCACCATATATTTT. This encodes CASSISSVGSTIYF. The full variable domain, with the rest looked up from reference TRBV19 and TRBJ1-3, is DGGITQSPKYLFRKEGQNVTLSCEQNLNHDAMYWYRQDPGQGLRLIYYSQIVNDFQKGDIAEGYSVSREKKESFPLTVTSAQKNPTAFYLCASSISSVGSTIYFGEGSWLTVV.

The CDR3 reads CASSPWNREVGEQYF. The CDR3 DNA follows: TGTGCCAGCAGTCCCTGGAACAGGGAGGTTGGTGAGCAGTACTTC. V and J are TRBV2 and TRBJ2-7; either TRBD1 or TRBD2 may fit D (6 bases each). Trimming shortened V by 5 bases and J by 7 bases, and 21 bases separated the two germline ends. The CDR3 is made up of 15 amino acids. Germline values: CDR1 SNHLY, CDR2 FYNNEI.

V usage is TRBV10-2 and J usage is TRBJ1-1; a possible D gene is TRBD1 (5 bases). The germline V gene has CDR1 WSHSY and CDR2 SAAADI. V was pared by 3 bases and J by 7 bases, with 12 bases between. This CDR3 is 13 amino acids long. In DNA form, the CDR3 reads TGCGCCAGCAGTGATGGGAGGGGCTTTGAAGCTTTCTTT. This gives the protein CASSDGRGFEAFF.

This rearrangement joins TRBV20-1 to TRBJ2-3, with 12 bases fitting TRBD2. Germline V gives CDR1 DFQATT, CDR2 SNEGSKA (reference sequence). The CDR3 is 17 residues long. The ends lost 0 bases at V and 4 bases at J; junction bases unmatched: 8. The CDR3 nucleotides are TGCAGTGCTAGAGATCCCCCCGCTAGCGGGGGGGCAGATACGCAGTATTTT. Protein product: CSARDPPASGGADTQYF.

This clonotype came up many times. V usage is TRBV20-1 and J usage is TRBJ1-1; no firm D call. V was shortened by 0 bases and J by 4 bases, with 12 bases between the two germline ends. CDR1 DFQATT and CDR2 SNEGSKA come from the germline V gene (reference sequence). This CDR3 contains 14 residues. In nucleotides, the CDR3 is TGCAGTGCTAGAGAGGGGATGATCGGCACTGAAGCTTTCTTT. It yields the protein CSAREGMIGTEAFF.

CDR3 region: CASSPADNEQFF. As DNA, the CDR3 is TGTGCCAGCTCACCTGCGGACAATGAGCAGTTCTTC. This chain connects TRBV18 to TRBJ2-1; D is ambiguous. Germline V lookup: CDR1 KGHSH, CDR2 LQKENI. This CDR3 is 12 amino acids long. Trimming left V 3 bases short and J 5 bases short, with 5 bases between.

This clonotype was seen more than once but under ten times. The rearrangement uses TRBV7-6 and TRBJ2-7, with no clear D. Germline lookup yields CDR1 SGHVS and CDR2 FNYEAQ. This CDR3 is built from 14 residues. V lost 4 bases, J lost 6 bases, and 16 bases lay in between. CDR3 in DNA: TGTGCCAGCAGCTACTACCTCCAAGGGCCCGAGCAGTACTTC. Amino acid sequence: CASSYYLQGPEQYF.

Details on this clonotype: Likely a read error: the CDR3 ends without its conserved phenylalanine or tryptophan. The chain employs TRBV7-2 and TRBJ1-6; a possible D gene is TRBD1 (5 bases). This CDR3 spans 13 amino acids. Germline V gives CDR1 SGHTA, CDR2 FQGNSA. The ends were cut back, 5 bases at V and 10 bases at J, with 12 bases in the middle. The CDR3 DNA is TGTGCCAGCAGCGCCGACAGTAACTCACCCCTCCACCTT. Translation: CASSADSNSPLHL.

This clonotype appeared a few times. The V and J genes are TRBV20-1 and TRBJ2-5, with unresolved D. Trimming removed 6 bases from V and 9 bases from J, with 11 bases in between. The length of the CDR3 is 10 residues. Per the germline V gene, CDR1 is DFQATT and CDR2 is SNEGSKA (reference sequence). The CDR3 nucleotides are TGCAGTGCCCAAACCGCGGCCCAGTACTTC. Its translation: CSAQTAAQYF.

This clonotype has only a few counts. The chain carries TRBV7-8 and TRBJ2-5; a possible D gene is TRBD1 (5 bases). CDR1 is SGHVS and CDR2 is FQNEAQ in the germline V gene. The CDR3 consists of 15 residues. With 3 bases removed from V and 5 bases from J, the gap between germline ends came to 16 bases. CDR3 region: CASSLMDIRKETQYF. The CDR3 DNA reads TGTGCCAGCAGCTTGATGGACATTAGGAAGGAGACCCAGTACTTC.

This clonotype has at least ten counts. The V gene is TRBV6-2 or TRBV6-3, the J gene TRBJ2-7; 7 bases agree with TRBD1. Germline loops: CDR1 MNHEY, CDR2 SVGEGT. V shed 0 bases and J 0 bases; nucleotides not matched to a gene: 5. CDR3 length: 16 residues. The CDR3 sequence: CASSYSPDRNSYEQYF. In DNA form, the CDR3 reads TGTGCCAGCAGTTACTCCCCGGACAGGAACTCCTACGAGCAGTACTTC.